These 31 T cell receptor beta chains originate from one sample sequenced in a study of blood T cell repertoires in COVID-19. The table came from immunoSEQ multiplex PCR; TCRdb's copy has only in-frame clones and leaves some out. The sample records 270,000 or so clones, roughly 88% being singletons. Sample: peripheral blood. These receptors all come from a woman in her 30s with active or convalescent COVID-19.

The chain combines TRBV30 with TRBJ2-7, with 7 bases fitting TRBD2. The CDR3 sequence is 15 residues long. The germline V gene has CDR1 GTSNPN and CDR2 SVGIG (reference sequence). Germline trimming cut 2 bases from V and 7 bases from J; bases unmatched to any gene: 14. Here the CDR3 reads CAWSTSWRGMREQYF. CDR3 coding DNA: TGTGCCTGGAGTACCTCCTGGCGGGGGATGCGAGAGCAGTACTTC.

The rearrangement links TRBV5-1 to TRBJ2-7, with TRBD1 matching over 8 bases. Germline lookup yields CDR1 SGHRS and CDR2 YFSETQ. This CDR3 has 14 residues. Trimming at V came to 4 bases and at J to 7 bases, leaving 10 bases not matched to a gene. The CDR3 DNA follows: TGCGCCAGCAGCCCCCCCGCAGGGGGCCGGGAGCAGTACTTC. This translates into CASSPPAGGREQYF. The full variable domain, rest sourced from reference TRBV5-1 and TRBJ2-7, is KAGVTQTPRYLIKTRGQQVTLSCSPISGHRSVSWYQQTPGQGLQFLFEYFSETQRNKGNFPGRFSGRQFSNSRSEMNVSTLELGDSALYLCASSPPAGGREQYFGPGTRLTVT.

This chain links TRBV2 with TRBJ2-5; TRBD2 matches at 12 bases. The CDR3 contains 16 residues. Per germline, CDR1 SNHLY and CDR2 FYNNEI. The trim removed 5 bases at V and 4 bases at J, leaving 8 bases unmatched. The CDR3 DNA follows: TGTGCCAGCAGTTCTAGCGGGGGGGCCGGTGGAGAGACCCAGTACTTC. It yields the protein CASSSSGGAGGETQYF.

This clone has more than one count but fewer than ten. The gene calls are TRBV5-6 and TRBJ1-1, with D perhaps TRBD1 (6 bases). Deletions cut 2 bases from V and 10 bases from J, with 15 bases between. CDR1 is SGHDT, CDR2 YYEEEE, per germline. CDR3 length equals 13 residues. The CDR3 loop is CASSFRDKERAFF. CDR3 nucleotides: TGTGCCAGCAGCTTCCGGGACAAGGAGCGAGCTTTCTTT.

This clone was found once. This chain joins TRBV28 and TRBJ2-2, with D possibly being TRBD2 (5 bases). The CDR3 totals 14 residues. Germline V gene lookup returns CDR1 MDHEN and CDR2 SYDVKM. Trimming removed 4 bases from V and 7 bases from J, with 13 bases in between. The CDR3 here is CASSSGWLGGELFF. Here the CDR3 DNA reads TGTGCCAGCAGTTCGGGGTGGTTGGGCGGGGAGCTGTTTTTT.

J is TRBJ1-1 and V is TRBV30, with D perhaps TRBD1 (6 bases). Germline lookup yields CDR1 GTSNPN and CDR2 SVGIG (reference sequence). V lost 3 bases to trimming and J lost 5 bases, with 13 bases between them. The CDR3 consists of 13 residues. CDR3 nucleotides: TGTGCCTGGAGCCAAACAAGGGGGACTGAAGCTTTCTTT. Translation gives CAWSQTRGTEAFF.

The J gene is TRBJ1-5, the V gene TRBV3-1 (or the pseudogene TRBV3-2); D unresolved. Trimming left V 2 bases short and J 15 bases short, with 11 bases between. CDR3 length equals 11 residues. CDR1 LGHDT and CDR2 YNNKEL come from the germline V gene (reference sequence). DNA for the CDR3: TGTGCCAGCAGCCAATCGGGAGCCTTGCATTTT. Protein: CASSQSGALHF.

CDR3 protein: CASSLGQGPPGELFF. In nucleotides, the CDR3 is TGTGCCAGCAGCTTAGGACAGGGTCCCCCCGGGGAGCTGTTTTTT. This chain joins TRBV7-6 and TRBJ2-2; 7 positions agree with TRBD1. Trimming removed 1 base from V and 6 bases from J; junction bases left unmatched: 5. Germline V CDR1 and CDR2: SGHVS, FNYEAQ. The CDR3 runs to 15 residues. The entire variable domain, with the rest obtained from reference TRBV7-6 and TRBJ2-2, is as follows: GAGVSQSPRYKVTKRGQDVALRCDPISGHVSLYWYRQALGQGPEFLTYFNYEAQQDKSGLPNDRFSAERPEGSISTLTIQRTEQRDSAMYRCASSLGQGPPGELFFGEGSRLTVL.

V usage is TRBV6-6 and J usage is TRBJ1-1; D not resolved. The CDR3 sequence is 14 residues long. Deletions cut 0 bases from V and 4 bases from J, with 9 bases between. Per germline, CDR1 MNHNY and CDR2 SVGAGI (reference sequence). DNA for the CDR3: TGTGCCAGCAGTTACTCGACGGGTGGCACTGAAGCTTTCTTT. This translates into CASSYSTGGTEAFF.

The genes are TRBV7-2 and TRBJ1-1; possible D gene TRBD1, 6 bases. The germline V and J ends were trimmed by 1 base and 7 bases, with 13 bases remaining between them. CDR3 length: 14 amino acids. Germline V CDR1 and CDR2: SGHTA, FQGNSA. The CDR3 here is CASSLVQGIGEAFF. In nucleotides, the CDR3 is TGTGCCAGCAGCTTAGTGCAGGGGATTGGTGAAGCTTTCTTT.

The V call is TRBV6-1, the J call TRBJ1-2; TRBD1 matches 7 bases. This CDR3 spans 14 amino acids. In germline, CDR1 is MNHNS, CDR2 SASEGT. J was trimmed by 4 bases and V by 3 bases; bases with no gene match: 5. The CDR3 spells CASSEGTAIYGYTF. The CDR3, as DNA: TGTGCCAGCAGTGAGGGGACAGCCATCTATGGCTACACCTTC.

This clone was seen only once. The chain joins TRBV10-3 to TRBJ1-4, with D perhaps matching TRBD1 (5 bases). This CDR3 has 14 amino acids. Germline V gene data show CDR1 as ENHRY and CDR2 as SYGVKD. The V end lost 2 bases, the J end lost 7 bases, and 11 bases lay between the germline ends. The CDR3 loop is CAISEGIQGEKLFF. DNA of the CDR3: TGTGCCATCAGTGAGGGAATCCAGGGTGAAAAACTGTTTTTT.

The V and J genes are TRBV19 and TRBJ1-2, with TRBD1 matching 7 bases. The CDR3 totals 14 residues. V was pared by 4 bases and J by 1 base, with 3 bases of the junction left unmatched. In germline, CDR1 is LNHDA, CDR2 SQIVND (reference sequence). The chain's CDR3 is CASSRGQHNYGYTF. The CDR3 DNA reads as TGTGCCAGTAGTAGGGGACAGCATAACTATGGCTACACCTTC.

This clone was counted once. This chain joins TRBV18 and TRBJ2-1; possibly TRBD1 for D (6 bases). The length of the CDR3 is 16 residues. Trimming cost V 1 base and J 5 bases, with 15 bases left between them. Germline CDR1 KGHSH, CDR2 LQKENI. This CDR3 reads CASSPQGVVSDNEQFF. For the CDR3, the DNA is TGTGCCAGCTCACCACAGGGGGTGGTCAGCGACAATGAGCAGTTCTTC.

The chain is built from TRBV27 and TRBJ1-2, with no clear D. There are 14 residues in the CDR3. Germline CDR1 MNHEY, CDR2 SMNVEV (reference sequence). V lost 4 bases to trimming and J lost 4 bases, with 13 bases between them. The CDR3 DNA follows: TGTGCCAGCAGTTCCCCGTCCCTCGGCTATGGCTACACCTTC. Amino acids: CASSSPSLGYGYTF.

The chain recombines TRBV12-3 or TRBV12-4 with TRBJ1-3; D gene uncertain. CDR3 length: 11 amino acids. V dropped 6 bases and J dropped 8 bases, with 8 bases sitting between them. The CDR3 here is CASSPRDTIYF. The CDR3 coding sequence is TGTGCCAGCAGCCCGAGGGACACCATATATTTT.

The chain has TRBV5-1 and TRBJ2-7; TRBD1 aligns across 10 bases. The CDR3 extends over 18 amino acids. V shed 4 bases, J shed 6 bases, and the junction held 19 bases outside the gene matches. Germline CDR1 SGHRS, CDR2 YFSETQ. The CDR3 region is CASSPSSTAGTGAAEQYF. CDR3 DNA: TGCGCCAGCAGCCCATCATCAACGGCCGGGACAGGGGCAGCCGAGCAGTACTTC. The entire variable domain, with the rest obtained from reference TRBV5-1 and TRBJ2-7, is as follows: KAGVTQTPRYLIKTRGQQVTLSCSPISGHRSVSWYQQTPGQGLQFLFEYFSETQRNKGNFPGRFSGRQFSNSRSEMNVSTLELGDSALYLCASSPSSTAGTGAAEQYFGPGTRLTVT.

The CDR3, as DNA: TGTGCCAGTAGTATCAAAGAGGACAGGCGGAATACTGAAGCTTTCTTT. This codes for CASSIKEDRRNTEAFF. V and J are TRBV19 and TRBJ1-1; 7 nucleotides agree with TRBD1. Trimming removed 3 bases from V and 5 bases from J; junction bases left unmatched: 12. The CDR3 extends over 16 amino acids. Per germline, CDR1 LNHDA and CDR2 SQIVND (reference sequence).

This clone was counted a few times. The rearrangement joins TRBV7-8 to TRBJ2-5; D is perhaps TRBD2 (5 bases). Per the germline V gene, CDR1 is SGHVS and CDR2 is FQNEAQ. Trimming removed 5 bases from V and 2 bases from J, with 12 bases in between. The CDR3 consists of 14 residues. The CDR3 region is CASSLFWRQETQYF. The CDR3 nucleotides are TGTGCCAGCAGCCTCTTTTGGAGGCAAGAGACCCAGTACTTC.

V usage is TRBV6-5 and J usage is TRBJ2-2; D is unresolved. CDR1 is MNHEY, CDR2 SVGAGI, per germline. Trimming took 3 bases from V and 0 from J, leaving 5 bases between them. The CDR3 extends over 14 amino acids. CDR3 bases: TGTGCCAGCAGTTATATAGCGAACACCGGGGAGCTGTTTTTT. Protein product: CASSYIANTGELFF.

V is TRBV19 and J is TRBJ1-3; D unclear. Germline V gene data show CDR1 as LNHDA and CDR2 as SQIVND (reference sequence). With 4 bases removed from V and 0 bases from J, the gap between germline ends came to 4 bases. The CDR3 extends over 13 amino acids. CDR3 nucleotides: TGTGCCAGTAGTAGGAGCTCTGGAAACACCATATATTTT. This codes for CASSRSSGNTIYF.

This chain joins TRBV7-9 and TRBJ1-4; D is perhaps TRBD1 (5 bases). Germline V gene sequence: CDR1 SEHNR, CDR2 FQNEAQ (reference sequence). V gave up 2 bases and J gave up 7 bases, with 17 bases separating them. CDR3 length: 16 residues. CDR3 sequence (DNA): TGTGCCAGCAGCTTAACAGGTGGCGGTAGGAGTGAAAAACTGTTTTTT. Translation gives CASSLTGGGRSEKLFF.

This clone was counted a single time. The rearrangement uses TRBV27 and TRBJ2-1; 7 nucleotides line up with TRBD2. Trimming cost V 7 bases and J 9 bases; bases outside gene matches: 6. The CDR3 sequence is 12 residues long. Germline V gives CDR1 MNHEY, CDR2 SMNVEV (reference sequence). The CDR3 DNA is TGTGCCAGCACTGGGGGGGGTCCTGAGCAGTTCTTC. This encodes CASTGGGPEQFF.

V usage is TRBV19 and J usage is TRBJ2-5; 8 bases line up with TRBD2. The V gene end was trimmed by 1 base and the J gene end by 4 bases; junction bases not matched to a gene: 5. Germline CDR1 and CDR2: LNHDA and SQIVND (reference sequence). The CDR3 has 15 amino acids. Here the CDR3 reads CASSIAGGAIETQYF. Written as DNA, the CDR3 is TGTGCCAGTAGTATAGCCGGGGGGGCTATAGAGACCCAGTACTTC.

This chain uses TRBV11-1 with TRBJ2-7; 10 nucleotides agree with TRBD1. Germline CDR1 reads SGHAT; CDR2 reads FQDESV (reference sequence). The trim removed 1 base at V and 4 bases at J, leaving 7 bases unmatched. The CDR3 loop spans 16 amino acids. CDR3 protein: CASSLGAWDRGYEQYF. CDR3 bases: TGTGCCAGCAGCTTAGGCGCATGGGACAGGGGATACGAGCAGTACTTC.

This clone came up once. J is TRBJ1-2 and V is TRBV29-1; TRBD1 matches at 7 bases. The V gene's germline CDR1 is SQVTM and CDR2 ANQGSEA. V was clipped by 6 bases and J by 7 bases; unmatched bases: 11. The CDR3 runs 13 residues. The CDR3 DNA reads as TGCAGCGTCGATATGACAGGGTTTGGTGGCTACACCTTC. Translation: CSVDMTGFGGYTF.

This clone has only one observation. V gene TRBV3-1 (or the pseudogene TRBV3-2) combines with J gene TRBJ1-1, with D unclear. Deletions cut 6 bases from V and 8 bases from J, with 16 bases between. The CDR3 length is 13 residues. Per germline, CDR1 LGHDT and CDR2 YNNKEL (reference sequence). The CDR3: CASSLTGYSEAFF. CDR3 coding DNA: TGTGCCAGCAGTCTAACCGGGTACTCCGAAGCTTTCTTT.

This chain connects TRBV2 to TRBJ2-5, with D tentatively TRBD2 (6 bases). The ends were cut back, 4 bases at V and 10 bases at J, with 19 bases in the middle. Germline-derived CDR1 and CDR2 are SNHLY and FYNNEI. The CDR3 length is 14 residues. The CDR3: CASSGNSGTPDQYF. The CDR3, as DNA: TGTGCCAGCAGTGGTAATAGCGGCACCCCGGACCAGTACTTC.

The V gene is TRBV7-2, the J gene TRBJ2-7; 9 bases are shared with TRBD2. CDR1 and CDR2 (germline): SGHTA, FQGNSA. Trimming removed 1 base from V and 4 bases from J; junction bases left unmatched: 5. The CDR3 runs 15 residues. Written as DNA, the CDR3 is TGTGCCAGCAGCTTAGTCCAAGCGGGGGGTTACGAGCAGTACTTC. It yields the protein CASSLVQAGGYEQYF.

V and J are TRBV19 and TRBJ1-1; D remains unclear. Germline V CDR1 and CDR2: LNHDA, SQIVND (reference sequence). With 5 bases removed from V and 3 bases from J, the gap between germline ends came to 16 bases. The CDR3 consists of 15 residues. CDR3 coding DNA: TGTGCCAGTAGTCCCCCTGGGCGAAAGGACACTGAAGCTTTCTTT. As protein: CASSPPGRKDTEAFF.

This clone appeared a single time. V is TRBV15 and J is TRBJ1-6, with D unclear. The length of the CDR3 is 13 residues. Germline-derived CDR1 and CDR2 are LNHNV and YYDKDF (reference sequence). V lost 3 bases and J lost 10, with 10 bases in between. DNA for the CDR3: TGTGCCACCAGCAGTACCCAGAAATCACCCCTCCACTTT. The encoded protein is CATSSTQKSPLHF.